These 9 T cell receptor beta chains originate from one sample sequenced in a study of shared clonotypes between healthy human individuals. Some clones are missing from TCRdb's copy, which holds only in-frame ones; the method was immunoSEQ multiplex PCR. The sample lists nearly 2 million clones, about 95% occurring once. The naive CD8 subset, CD45RO-negative cells positively selected for CCR7, excluded terminally differentiated effector memory CD45RA+ cells. The specimen was naive CD8+ T cells sorted from blood. These receptors were obtained from a man younger than 30 in good health.

This chain joins TRBV7-9 and TRBJ1-1; no clear D gene. CDR1 and CDR2 (germline): SEHNR, FQNEAQ (reference sequence). This CDR3 spans 13 amino acids. Trimming left V 6 bases short and J 1 base short, with 9 bases between. The CDR3 region is CASRNRTNTEAFF. CDR3 nucleotides: TGTGCCAGCAGGAACAGAACGAACACTGAAGCTTTCTTT.

This chain joins TRBV6-5 and TRBJ2-7; TRBD2 is a possible D gene (6 bases). The CDR3 extends over 14 amino acids. CDR1 is MNHEY and CDR2 is SVGAGI in the germline V gene. V was shortened by 6 bases and J by 3 bases, with 15 bases between the two germline ends. CDR3 nucleotide sequence: TGTGCCAGCAGATCCGGGACTGAATTCTACGAGCAGTACTTC. This sequence encodes CASRSGTEFYEQYF.

CDR3 sequence: CAISERPSGPNTGELFF. The DNA for the CDR3 is TGTGCCATCAGTGAGCGGCCTAGCGGACCCAACACCGGGGAGCTGTTTTTT. V usage is TRBV10-3 and J usage is TRBJ2-2; 7 nucleotides align to TRBD2. Germline CDR1 reads ENHRY; CDR2 reads SYGVKD. This CDR3 has 17 amino acids. V was clipped by 2 bases and J by 2 bases; unmatched bases: 8.

The DNA for the CDR3 is TGTGCCAGCAGCATTACAGGGTCCCAAGAGACCCAGTACTTC. This translates into CASSITGSQETQYF. The chain couples TRBV27 to TRBJ2-5; possibly TRBD1 for D (6 bases). V was cut by 6 bases and J by 1 base, with 12 bases left in between. The length of the CDR3 is 14 residues. Germline V gene sequence: CDR1 MNHEY, CDR2 SMNVEV (reference sequence).

The chain carries TRBV19 and TRBJ1-1, with a weak D call TRBD1 (6 bases). The CDR3 totals 13 residues. The germline V gene encodes CDR1 LNHDA and CDR2 SQIVND (reference sequence). Trimming stripped 10 bases from V and 5 bases from J, with 17 bases between. The DNA of the CDR3 is TGTGCCACGAGCCCAGGGGTGAGTACTGAAGCTTTCTTT. Translation gives CATSPGVSTEAFF.

The chain is built from TRBV30 and TRBJ1-2, with D unclear. V was cut by 2 bases and J by 7 bases, with 8 bases left in between. This CDR3 region has 11 residues. Germline V lookup: CDR1 GTSNPN, CDR2 SVGIG (reference sequence). CDR3 residues: CAWSLVGGYTF. The DNA for the CDR3 is TGTGCCTGGAGTTTGGTGGGTGGCTACACCTTC.

The rearrangement links TRBV25-1 to TRBJ2-7; D unresolved. The CDR3 covers 17 residues. CDR1 and CDR2 (germline): MGHDK, SYGVNS. V was cut by 6 bases and J by 2 bases, with 23 bases left in between. The CDR3 DNA sequence: TGTGCCAGCAGCGGAAGGTCCTCCGTGTTTAGGGCCTACGAGCAGTACTTC. Translating gives CASSGRSSVFRAYEQYF.

This chain connects TRBV4-1 to TRBJ1-5, with D maybe TRBD1 (5 bases). This CDR3 region has 18 residues. Trimming pared 1 base from V and 3 bases from J, leaving 19 bases between. CDR1 is MGHRA, CDR2 YSYEKL, per germline. CDR3 coding DNA: TGCGCCAGCAGCCAAGGGGTGACATATGAGGACATCAATCAGCCCCAGCATTTT. This codes for CASSQGVTYEDINQPQHF.

The chain is built from TRBV29-1 and TRBJ2-2, with 9 positions matching TRBD2. Unmatched junction bases numbered 8, after V lost 6 bases and J lost 6 bases. Germline CDR1 and CDR2: SQVTM and ANQGSEA. This CDR3 region has 14 residues. The CDR3 DNA follows: TGCAGCGTGCAAGCGGGGGGCCAGGCCGGGGAGCTGTTTTTT. Its protein is CSVQAGGQAGELFF.